The 31 T cell receptor beta chains reported below all come from one sample, sequenced in a study of T cells after somatic rescue of genetic block. The repertoire was sequenced with immunoSEQ multiplex PCR; TCRdb's copy has only in-frame clones and lacks some. The sample consists of about 14,000 clones, about three quarters of them appearing once. Source material: peripheral blood mononuclear cells (PBMCs). The receptors here all came from a boy aged 10-17 years.

The chain carries TRBV10-3 and TRBJ2-7; TRBD2 agrees at 7 bases. The CDR3 consists of 13 residues. The germline CDR1 and CDR2 sequences are ENHRY and SYGVKD. The V gene end was trimmed by 6 bases and the J gene end by 0 bases; junction bases not matched to a gene: 2. The CDR3 DNA sequence: TGTGCCATCAGGGGGGGGAACTCCTACGAGCAGTACTTC. The encoded protein is CAIRGGNSYEQYF.

The genes are TRBV2 and TRBJ1-2; no clear D. Trimming took off 4 bases at V and 4 bases at J, with 7 bases between the two ends. Germline values: CDR1 SNHLY, CDR2 FYNNEI. The CDR3 is 12 amino acids. The CDR3 sequence is CASSVHRYGYTF. In DNA, the CDR3 is TGTGCCAGCAGTGTCCACCGCTATGGCTACACCTTC.

This chain links TRBV10-3 with TRBJ2-3; TRBD2 might be the D (7 bases). The germline V gene encodes CDR1 ENHRY and CDR2 SYGVKD. V lost 0 bases, J lost 2 bases, and 18 bases lay in between. The CDR3 has 18 residues. The CDR3 is CAISESYWGGRSTDTQYF. The CDR3 DNA reads as TGTGCCATCAGTGAGTCATACTGGGGGGGGCGTTCCACAGATACGCAGTATTTT.

V usage is TRBV6-4 and J usage is TRBJ2-6; maybe TRBD2 (6 bases). V was clipped by 5 bases and J by 0 bases, with 11 bases between them. CDR3 size: 16 residues. Germline CDR1 MRHNA, CDR2 SNTAGT. Here the CDR3 reads CASSSGPSSGANVLTF. The DNA for the CDR3 is TGTGCCAGCAGTAGCGGGCCGAGCTCTGGGGCCAACGTCCTGACTTTC.

This clone was seen more than once but under ten times. This chain connects TRBV9 to TRBJ2-3, with a possible D match to TRBD1 (6 bases). Trimming took off 0 bases at V and 3 bases at J, with 8 bases between the two ends. The germline gives CDR1 SGDLS, CDR2 YYNGEE. The CDR3 length is 14 residues. The CDR3 region is CASSVDRATDTQYF. The CDR3, as DNA: TGTGCCAGCAGCGTAGACAGGGCGACAGATACGCAGTATTTT.

A few counts support this clone. V and J are TRBV18 and TRBJ1-6, with 7 bases lining up with TRBD1. Germline V gene lookup returns CDR1 KGHSH and CDR2 LQKENI. The length of the CDR3 is 15 residues. V trimming: 5 bases; J trimming: 9 bases; junction bases outside the gene matches: 10. CDR3 loop: CASSLTGNRPSPLHF. Here the CDR3 DNA reads TGTGCCAGCTCATTGACAGGGAACAGGCCTTCACCCCTCCACTTT.

Written as DNA, the CDR3 is TGCGCCAGCAGCCGCGGGTCGGGTTACGAGCAGTACTTC. It specifies CASSRGSGYEQYF. This chain joins TRBV4-1 and TRBJ2-7, with a possible D match to TRBD2 (5 bases). This CDR3 is 13 amino acids long. V was clipped by 4 bases and J by 4 bases, with 11 bases between them. Germline V gene data show CDR1 as MGHRA and CDR2 as YSYEKL.

This clone occurred once. V usage is TRBV19 and J usage is TRBJ2-4; D may be TRBD2 (5 bases). This CDR3 has 12 residues. Germline values: CDR1 LNHDA, CDR2 SQIVND (reference sequence). The V end was cut by 3 bases, the J end by 8 bases, with 8 bases between. For the CDR3, the DNA is TGTGCCAGTAGTATGATCGGGGACATTCAGTACTTC. Protein product: CASSMIGDIQYF. The full variable domain, completed using reference TRBV19 and TRBJ2-4, is DGGITQSPKYLFRKEGQNVTLSCEQNLNHDAMYWYRQDPGQGLRLIYYSQIVNDFQKGDIAEGYSVSREKKESFPLTVTSAQKNPTAFYLCASSMIGDIQYFGAGTRLSVL.

The chain recombines TRBV27 with TRBJ2-5, with 8 nucleotides matching TRBD1. J was trimmed by 3 bases and V by 4 bases; bases with no gene match: 4. This CDR3 has 14 residues. In germline, CDR1 is MNHEY, CDR2 SMNVEV (reference sequence). CDR3 DNA sequence: TGTGCCAGCAGTTCTCTACAGGGGGAAGAGACCCAGTACTTC. Its translation is CASSSLQGEETQYF.

The rearrangement uses TRBV23-1 and TRBJ2-2; TRBD1 aligns across 9 bases. Being an ORF, TRBV23-1 has a function that is uncertain. Unmatched junction bases numbered 12, after V lost 0 bases and J lost 1 base. This CDR3 has 20 residues. CDR3 bases: TGCGCCAGCAGTCAATCGGGGGACAGGGAAGGAAGAGAGAACACCGGGGAGCTGTTTTTT. Translation gives CASSQSGDREGRENTGELFF.

CDR3 in amino acids: CASSPLGRQSSYNEQFF. As DNA, the CDR3 is TGTGCCAGCAGCCCCCTGGGTCGTCAGAGCTCCTACAATGAGCAGTTCTTC. The V and J genes are TRBV4-2 and TRBJ2-1; D not certain. V lost 4 bases and J 0 bases, leaving 16 bases between the germline ends. The V gene's germline CDR1 is LGHNA and CDR2 YNFKEQ. The CDR3 totals 17 residues.

The chain is built from TRBV6-5 and TRBJ2-7, with D uncertain. Trimming removed 7 bases at V and 3 bases at J, with 16 bases between. CDR1 is MNHEY and CDR2 is SVGAGI in the germline V gene. This CDR3 comprises 14 residues. CDR3 nucleotide sequence: TGTGCCAGCACCCCCAACGAGGACGTCTACGAGCAGTACTTC. Translating it yields CASTPNEDVYEQYF.

V is TRBV7-3 and J is TRBJ2-7, with D maybe TRBD1 (5 bases). V lost 5 bases and J 1 base, leaving 18 bases between the germline ends. The V gene's germline CDR1 is SGHTA and CDR2 FQGTGA. CDR3 size: 16 residues. This chain's CDR3 is CASSDGVYGHSYEQYF. The CDR3 nucleotides are TGTGCCAGCAGCGACGGCGTCTATGGACATTCCTACGAGCAGTACTTC.

The chain couples TRBV5-1 to TRBJ2-1; D tentatively fits TRBD1 or TRBD2 (5 bases each). Trimming cost V 4 bases and J 0 bases, with 14 bases left between them. This CDR3 has 16 amino acids. Germline V gives CDR1 SGHRS, CDR2 YFSETQ. The CDR3 region has the DNA TGCGCCAGCAGCAAGGGGAGCACCCACTCCTACAATGAGCAGTTCTTC. This sequence encodes CASSKGSTHSYNEQFF. The full variable domain, with the rest looked up from reference TRBV5-1 and TRBJ2-1, is KAGVTQTPRYLIKTRGQQVTLSCSPISGHRSVSWYQQTPGQGLQFLFEYFSETQRNKGNFPGRFSGRQFSNSRSEMNVSTLELGDSALYLCASSKGSTHSYNEQFFGPGTRLTVL.

The V and J genes are TRBV4-1 and TRBJ1-5; D is unclear. Germline V gene sequence: CDR1 MGHRA, CDR2 YSYEKL. Trimming cost V 0 bases and J 3 bases, with 12 bases left between them. The CDR3 consists of 16 residues. The CDR3 nucleotides read TGCGCCAGCAGCCAAGAAGGGCGGGCCACCAATCAGCCCCAGCATTTT. It specifies CASSQEGRATNQPQHF.

This clone was counted once. The chain links TRBV30 to TRBJ1-4, with D unresolved. V was cut by 3 bases and J by 3 bases, with 8 bases left in between. The V gene's germline CDR1 is GTSNPN and CDR2 SVGIG (reference sequence). There are 13 residues in the CDR3. CDR3 sequence (DNA): TGTGCCTGGAGAAAACAGTCTAATGAAAAACTGTTTTTT. This translates into CAWRKQSNEKLFF.

The J gene is TRBJ1-6, the V gene TRBV4-2, with TRBD1 as a possible D gene (5 bases). CDR1 is LGHNA, CDR2 YNFKEQ, per germline. With 0 bases removed from V and 1 base from J, the gap between germline ends came to 13 bases. The CDR3 length is 18 residues. CDR3 loop: CASSQDGGLGSYNSPLHF. The CDR3 bases are TGTGCCAGCAGCCAAGATGGGGGTCTGGGGTCCTATAATTCACCCCTCCACTTT.

This chain uses TRBV5-1 with TRBJ2-1; D not certain. This CDR3 contains 13 residues. V was pared by 0 bases and J by 4 bases, with 5 bases between. The V gene's germline CDR1 is SGHRS and CDR2 YFSETQ. CDR3 protein: CASSLGGYNEQFF. The CDR3 DNA reads TGCGCCAGCAGCTTGGGGGGATACAATGAGCAGTTCTTC.

This chain joins TRBV5-1 and TRBJ1-2, with 8 bases fitting TRBD1. Germline loops: CDR1 SGHRS, CDR2 YFSETQ. The CDR3 is 13 residues long. V shed 4 bases and J 6 bases; nucleotides not matched to a gene: 5. The CDR3 DNA reads TGCGCCAGCAGCGTAACAGGGGGTCATGGCTACACCTTC. Translated: CASSVTGGHGYTF.

The table lists this clone with a few counts. The chain is built from TRBV6-5 and TRBJ1-1; the D is unclear. Looked up from germline, CDR1 is MNHEY and CDR2 is SVGAGI. The CDR3 length is 15 residues. The ends were cut back, 1 base at V and 4 bases at J, with 13 bases in the middle. CDR3 sequence (DNA): TGTGCCAGCAGTTACTTGGGCGTCGCCGGCACTGAAGCTTTCTTT. This encodes CASSYLGVAGTEAFF.

This clone was found once. The chain combines TRBV11-2 with TRBJ1-6, with D perhaps matching TRBD1 (5 bases). The length of the CDR3 is 17 residues. Trimming shortened V by 3 bases and J by 4 bases, and 16 bases separated the two germline ends. Germline V gene sequence: CDR1 SGHAT, CDR2 FQNNGV. CDR3 coding DNA: TGTGCCAGCAGCTTCCCCCTCAACGGGGGATATAATTCACCCCTCCACTTT. It specifies CASSFPLNGGYNSPLHF.

This chain links TRBV15 with TRBJ1-6; possibly TRBD1 for D (5 bases). Germline V CDR1 and CDR2: LNHNV, YYDKDF (reference sequence). The ends were cut back, 0 bases at V and 9 bases at J, with 6 bases in the middle. This CDR3 is built from 13 residues. CDR3 DNA sequence: TGTGCCACCAGCAGAGATGGGGGTTCACCCCTCCACTTT. It encodes CATSRDGGSPLHF.

The chain joins TRBV5-1 to TRBJ2-5; 9 nucleotides match TRBD1. Germline V gives CDR1 SGHRS, CDR2 YFSETQ. This CDR3 spans 14 amino acids. V trimming: 2 bases; J trimming: 5 bases; junction bases outside the gene matches: 4. The CDR3 DNA reads TGCGCCAGCAGCTTACAGGGGGCTAGTGAGACCCAGTACTTC. Encoded protein: CASSLQGASETQYF.

The rearrangement joins TRBV19 to TRBJ1-5; no reliable D call. CDR3 length: 14 amino acids. Per germline, CDR1 LNHDA and CDR2 SQIVND (reference sequence). V lost 5 bases and J lost 3, with 11 bases in between. The CDR3 protein is CASSDLPVNQPQHF. The CDR3 bases are TGTGCCAGTAGTGACCTACCCGTCAATCAGCCCCAGCATTTT. The full variable domain, in which reference TRBV19 and TRBJ1-5 provide the parts outside the CDR3, is DGGITQSPKYLFRKEGQNVTLSCEQNLNHDAMYWYRQDPGQGLRLIYYSQIVNDFQKGDIAEGYSVSREKKESFPLTVTSAQKNPTAFYLCASSDLPVNQPQHFGDGTRLSIL.

V gene TRBV25-1 combines with J gene TRBJ2-7; either TRBD1 or TRBD2 may fit D (6 bases each). From germline, CDR1 is MGHDK and CDR2 SYGVNS. V lost 6 bases and J 5 bases, leaving 20 bases between the germline ends. The CDR3 consists of 15 residues. CDR3 region: CASSPPGGISNEQYF. DNA of the CDR3: TGTGCCAGCAGCCCCCCCGGGGGCATCAGCAACGAGCAGTACTTC.

V gene TRBV11-2 combines with J gene TRBJ2-5, with D maybe TRBD1 (8 bases). The ends were cut back, 3 bases at V and 5 bases at J, with 13 bases in the middle. The CDR3 has 14 amino acids. The germline gives CDR1 SGHAT, CDR2 FQNNGV. This CDR3 reads CASSFDRGGETQYF. CDR3 coding DNA: TGTGCCAGCAGCTTCGACAGGGGAGGGGAGACCCAGTACTTC.

This clone was detected only once. This chain links TRBV5-1 with TRBJ2-3; D gene unclear. The CDR3 covers 19 residues. CDR1 SGHRS and CDR2 YFSETQ come from the germline V gene. V was clipped by 1 base and J by 2 bases, with 23 bases between them. The CDR3 DNA reads TGCGCCAGCAGCTTGCCCCCTCACCTACCTCTCCTCTCCACAGATACGCAGTATTTT. As protein: CASSLPPHLPLLSTDTQYF.

The rearrangement joins TRBV10-3 to TRBJ1-6; TRBD1 matches 7 bases. Trimming at V came to 6 bases and at J to 12 bases, leaving 11 bases not matched to a gene. The V gene's germline CDR1 is ENHRY and CDR2 SYGVKD. This CDR3 is built from 14 residues. For the CDR3, the DNA is TGTGCCATCAGGACCGACAGGGATGGGGGACCCCTCCACTTT. It yields the protein CAIRTDRDGGPLHF.

The table lists this clone with a few counts. The CDR3 DNA sequence: TGTGCCAGCAGTTTATACCCCTTAAATATAAATGAAAAACTGTTTTTT. This gives the protein CASSLYPLNINEKLFF. The chain couples TRBV27 to TRBJ1-4; D is ambiguous. V was shortened by 1 base and J by 5 bases, with 14 bases between the two germline ends. The germline CDR1 and CDR2 sequences are MNHEY and SMNVEV (reference sequence). CDR3 size: 16 residues.

The chain carries TRBV18 and TRBJ1-3, with TRBD1 identical over 12 bases. CDR3 length: 16 residues. The V gene end was trimmed by 5 bases and the J gene end by 3 bases; junction bases not matched to a gene: 5. Germline V CDR1 and CDR2: KGHSH, LQKENI. CDR3 in amino acids: CASSSGQGAGGNTIYF. The CDR3 DNA sequence: TGTGCCAGCTCATCGGGACAGGGGGCCGGTGGAAACACCATATATTTT.

This chain uses TRBV5-5 with TRBJ1-2; a weak D match, TRBD1 (6 bases). The V end was cut by 4 bases, the J end by 9 bases, with 13 bases between. Per germline, CDR1 SGHKS and CDR2 YYEKEE (reference sequence). CDR3 length: 12 amino acids. In nucleotides, the CDR3 is TGTGCCAGCAGCCTGGGACACCGAAGCTACACCTTC. Protein sequence: CASSLGHRSYTF.